This T cell receptor (beta chain) was sequenced for a study of blood T cell repertoires in COVID-19. Germline values: CDR1 SQVTM, CDR2 ANQGSEA. The V and J ends lost 4 bases and 6 bases, in that order; junction bases with no gene match: 2. The CDR3 covers 11 residues. Original methodology: Amplifying reference gene primers gave estimates of nucleated cell counts. The table came from immunoSEQ multiplex PCR; TCRdb's copy has only in-frame clones and leaves some out. V and J calls and clone size follow that table, whereas D and trimming were derived from the DNA. The data contain approximately 150,000 clones, about 81% of them seen just once; the ten biggest clones take up around 20%.

The chain recombines TRBV29-1 with TRBJ1-1, with TRBD1 matching over 7 bases. The TCR sequence derives from a woman of 80 years or more with acute or convalescent COVID-19. What was sequenced was peripheral blood. CDR3 bases: TGCAGCGTTGGTAGGGGGCCTGAAGCTTTCTTT. This sequence encodes CSVGRGPEAFF.